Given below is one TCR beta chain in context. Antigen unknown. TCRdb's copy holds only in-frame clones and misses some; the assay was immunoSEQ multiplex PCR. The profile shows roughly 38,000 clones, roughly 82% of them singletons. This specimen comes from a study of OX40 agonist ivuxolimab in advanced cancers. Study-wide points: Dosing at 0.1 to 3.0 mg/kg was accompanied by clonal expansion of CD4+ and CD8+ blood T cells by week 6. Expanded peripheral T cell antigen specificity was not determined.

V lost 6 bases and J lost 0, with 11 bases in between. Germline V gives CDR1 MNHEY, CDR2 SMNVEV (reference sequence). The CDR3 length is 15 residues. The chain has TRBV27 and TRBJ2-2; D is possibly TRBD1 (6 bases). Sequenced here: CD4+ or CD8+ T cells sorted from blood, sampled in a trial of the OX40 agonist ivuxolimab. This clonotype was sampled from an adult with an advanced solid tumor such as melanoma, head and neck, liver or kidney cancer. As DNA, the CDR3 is TGTGCCAGCAGCAGGGGACAAGCGAACACCGGGGAGCTGTTTTTT. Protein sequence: CASSRGQANTGELFF.